This TCR beta chain was identified during a study of OX40 agonist ivuxolimab in advanced cancers. Measured with immunoSEQ multiplex PCR; TCRdb has only the in-frame clones, and not every one. The table lists about 61,000 clones, 89% of them singletons, with about 18% in the top ten. This CDR3 contains 14 residues. Germline CDR1 reads MDHEN; CDR2 reads SYDVKM. V was clipped by 4 bases and J by 4 bases; unmatched bases: 4. The receptor was isolated from an adult with an advanced solid tumor such as melanoma, head and neck, liver or kidney cancer. This material consisted of CD4+ or CD8+ T cells sorted from blood, taken in a trial of the OX40 agonist ivuxolimab. This chain links TRBV28 with TRBJ1-1, with 9 bases identical to TRBD1. CDR3 loop: CASSYRGPSTEAFF. The CDR3 DNA reads TGTGCCAGCAGTTACAGGGGGCCGAGCACTGAAGCTTTCTTT. The variable domain in full, with the rest retrieved from reference TRBV28 and TRBJ1-1, is DVKVTQSSRYLVKRTGEKVFLECVQDMDHENMFWYRQDPGLGLRLIYFSYDVKMKEKGDIPEGYSVSREKKERFSLILESASTNQTSMYLCASSYRGPSTEAFFGQGTRLTVV.